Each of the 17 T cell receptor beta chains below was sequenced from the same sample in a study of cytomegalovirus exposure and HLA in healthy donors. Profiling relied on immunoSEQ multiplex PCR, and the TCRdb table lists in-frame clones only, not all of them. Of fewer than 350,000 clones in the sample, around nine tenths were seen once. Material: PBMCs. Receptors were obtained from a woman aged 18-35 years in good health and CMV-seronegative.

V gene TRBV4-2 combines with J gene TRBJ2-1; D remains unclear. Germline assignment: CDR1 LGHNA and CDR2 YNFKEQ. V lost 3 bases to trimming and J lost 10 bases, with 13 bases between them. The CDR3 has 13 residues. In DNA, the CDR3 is TGTGCCAGCAGCCAGGAGATATCTGGCGAGCAGTTCTTC. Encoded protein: CASSQEISGEQFF.

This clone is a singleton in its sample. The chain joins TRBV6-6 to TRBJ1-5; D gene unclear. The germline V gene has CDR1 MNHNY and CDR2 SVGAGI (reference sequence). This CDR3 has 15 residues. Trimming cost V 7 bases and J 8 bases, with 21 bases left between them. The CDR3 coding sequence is TGTGCCAGCACCGGCGGGATAACCAAAAGGAAGCCCCAGCATTTT. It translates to CASTGGITKRKPQHF.

The CDR3: CASNRGGNTEAFF. The CDR3 nucleotides read TGTGCCAGCAATCGGGGGGGGAACACTGAAGCTTTCTTT. The chain combines TRBV27 with TRBJ1-1; a possible D gene is TRBD1 (5 bases). This CDR3 spans 13 amino acids. V lost 7 bases to trimming and J lost 1 base, with 10 bases between them. Germline V gene data show CDR1 as MNHEY and CDR2 as SMNVEV (reference sequence).

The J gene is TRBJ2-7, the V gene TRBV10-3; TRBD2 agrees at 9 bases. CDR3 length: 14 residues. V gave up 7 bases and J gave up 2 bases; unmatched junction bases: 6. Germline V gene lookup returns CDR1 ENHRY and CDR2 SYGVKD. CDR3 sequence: CAIKDGGRAYEQYF. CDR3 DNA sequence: TGTGCCATCAAGGATGGCGGGAGGGCCTACGAGCAGTACTTC.

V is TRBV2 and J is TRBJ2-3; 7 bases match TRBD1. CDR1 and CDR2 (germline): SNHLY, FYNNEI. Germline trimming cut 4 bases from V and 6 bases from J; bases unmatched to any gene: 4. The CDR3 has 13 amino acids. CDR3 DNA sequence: TGTGCCAGCAGTGGACAGGGTACCGATACGCAGTATTTT. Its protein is CASSGQGTDTQYF.

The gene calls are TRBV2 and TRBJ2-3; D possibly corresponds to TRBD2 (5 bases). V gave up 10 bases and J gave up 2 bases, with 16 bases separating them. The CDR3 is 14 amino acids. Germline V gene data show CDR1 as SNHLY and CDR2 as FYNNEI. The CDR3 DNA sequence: TGTGCCATCGCCGTTGTAGCGACCACAGATACGCAGTATTTT. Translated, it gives CAIAVVATTDTQYF. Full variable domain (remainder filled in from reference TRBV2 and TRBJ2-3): EPEVTQTPSHQVTQMGQEVILRCVPISNHLYFYWYRQILGQKVEFLVSFYNNEISEKSEIFDDQFSVERPDGSNFTLKIRSTKLEDSAMYFCAIAVVATTDTQYFGPGTRLTVL.

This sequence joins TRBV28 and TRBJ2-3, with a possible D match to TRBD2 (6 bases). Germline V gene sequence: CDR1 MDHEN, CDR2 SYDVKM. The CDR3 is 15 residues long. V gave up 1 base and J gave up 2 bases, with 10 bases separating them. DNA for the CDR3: TGTGCCAGCAGTTTATCGGCGGGACTCACAGATACGCAGTATTTT. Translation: CASSLSAGLTDTQYF.

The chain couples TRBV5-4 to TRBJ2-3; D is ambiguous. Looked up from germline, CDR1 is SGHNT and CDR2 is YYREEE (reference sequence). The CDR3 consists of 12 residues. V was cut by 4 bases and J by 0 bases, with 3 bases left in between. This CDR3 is CASSASTDTQYF. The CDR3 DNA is TGTGCCAGCAGCGCGAGCACAGATACGCAGTATTTT.

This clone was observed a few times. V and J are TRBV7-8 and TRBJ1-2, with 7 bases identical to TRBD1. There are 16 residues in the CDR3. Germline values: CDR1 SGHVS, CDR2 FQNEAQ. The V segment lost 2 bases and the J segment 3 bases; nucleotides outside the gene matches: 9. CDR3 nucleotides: TGTGCCAGCAGCTTAACGACAGGGAATCGTGACTATGGCTACACCTTC. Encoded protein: CASSLTTGNRDYGYTF.

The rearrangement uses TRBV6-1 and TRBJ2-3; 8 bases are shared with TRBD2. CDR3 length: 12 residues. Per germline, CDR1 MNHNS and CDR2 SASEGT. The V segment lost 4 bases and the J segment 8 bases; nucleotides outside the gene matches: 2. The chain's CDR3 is CASSVAGGTQYF. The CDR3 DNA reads TGTGCCAGCAGTGTGGCGGGGGGTACGCAGTATTTT.

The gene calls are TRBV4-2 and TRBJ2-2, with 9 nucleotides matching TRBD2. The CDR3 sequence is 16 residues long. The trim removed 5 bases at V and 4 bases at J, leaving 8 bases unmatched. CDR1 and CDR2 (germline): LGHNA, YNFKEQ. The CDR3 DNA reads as TGTGCCAGCAGCAATCCTAGCGGGGTGGGCACCGGGGAGCTGTTTTTT. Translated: CASSNPSGVGTGELFF.

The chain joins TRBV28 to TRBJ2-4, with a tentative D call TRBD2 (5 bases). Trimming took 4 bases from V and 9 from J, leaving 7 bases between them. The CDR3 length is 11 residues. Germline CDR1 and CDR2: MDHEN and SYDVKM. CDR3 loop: CASSSRVIQYF. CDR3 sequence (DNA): TGTGCCAGCAGTTCGCGGGTCATTCAGTACTTC.

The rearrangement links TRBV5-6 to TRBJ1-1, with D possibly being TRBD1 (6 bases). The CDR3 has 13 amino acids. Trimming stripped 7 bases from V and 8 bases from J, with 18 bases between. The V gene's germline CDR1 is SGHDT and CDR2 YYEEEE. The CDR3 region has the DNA TGTGCCAGCGGATCGACAGGCCTAACCGAAGCTTTCTTT. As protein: CASGSTGLTEAFF.

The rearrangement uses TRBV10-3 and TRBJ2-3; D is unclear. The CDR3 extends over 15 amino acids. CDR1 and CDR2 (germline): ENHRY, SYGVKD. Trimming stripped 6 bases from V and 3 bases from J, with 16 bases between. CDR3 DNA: TGTGCCATCAGAACGGGTGTTGGTGTTACAGATACGCAGTATTTT. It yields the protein CAIRTGVGVTDTQYF.

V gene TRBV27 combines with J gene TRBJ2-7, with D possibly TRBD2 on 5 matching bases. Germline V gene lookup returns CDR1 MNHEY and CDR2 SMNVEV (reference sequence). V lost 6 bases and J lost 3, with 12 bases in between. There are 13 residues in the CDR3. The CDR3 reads CASRPGVDYEQYF. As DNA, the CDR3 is TGTGCCAGCAGGCCCGGGGTTGACTACGAGCAGTACTTC.

DNA of the CDR3: TGTGCCAGTAGTCCCTCCTTCCAGACAGGGACGTGGGACTATGGCTACACCTTC. Its protein product is CASSPSFQTGTWDYGYTF. The genes are TRBV19 and TRBJ1-2; TRBD1 aligns across 7 bases. Germline V gene data show CDR1 as LNHDA and CDR2 as SQIVND (reference sequence). The V and J ends lost 5 bases and 3 bases, in that order; junction bases with no gene match: 18. The CDR3 is 18 residues long.

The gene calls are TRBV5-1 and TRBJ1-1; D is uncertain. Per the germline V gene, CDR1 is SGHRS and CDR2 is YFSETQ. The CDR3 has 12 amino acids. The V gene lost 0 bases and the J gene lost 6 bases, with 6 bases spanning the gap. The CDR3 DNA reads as TGCGCCAGCAGCTTGGCGGGATCTGAAGCTTTCTTT. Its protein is CASSLAGSEAFF.